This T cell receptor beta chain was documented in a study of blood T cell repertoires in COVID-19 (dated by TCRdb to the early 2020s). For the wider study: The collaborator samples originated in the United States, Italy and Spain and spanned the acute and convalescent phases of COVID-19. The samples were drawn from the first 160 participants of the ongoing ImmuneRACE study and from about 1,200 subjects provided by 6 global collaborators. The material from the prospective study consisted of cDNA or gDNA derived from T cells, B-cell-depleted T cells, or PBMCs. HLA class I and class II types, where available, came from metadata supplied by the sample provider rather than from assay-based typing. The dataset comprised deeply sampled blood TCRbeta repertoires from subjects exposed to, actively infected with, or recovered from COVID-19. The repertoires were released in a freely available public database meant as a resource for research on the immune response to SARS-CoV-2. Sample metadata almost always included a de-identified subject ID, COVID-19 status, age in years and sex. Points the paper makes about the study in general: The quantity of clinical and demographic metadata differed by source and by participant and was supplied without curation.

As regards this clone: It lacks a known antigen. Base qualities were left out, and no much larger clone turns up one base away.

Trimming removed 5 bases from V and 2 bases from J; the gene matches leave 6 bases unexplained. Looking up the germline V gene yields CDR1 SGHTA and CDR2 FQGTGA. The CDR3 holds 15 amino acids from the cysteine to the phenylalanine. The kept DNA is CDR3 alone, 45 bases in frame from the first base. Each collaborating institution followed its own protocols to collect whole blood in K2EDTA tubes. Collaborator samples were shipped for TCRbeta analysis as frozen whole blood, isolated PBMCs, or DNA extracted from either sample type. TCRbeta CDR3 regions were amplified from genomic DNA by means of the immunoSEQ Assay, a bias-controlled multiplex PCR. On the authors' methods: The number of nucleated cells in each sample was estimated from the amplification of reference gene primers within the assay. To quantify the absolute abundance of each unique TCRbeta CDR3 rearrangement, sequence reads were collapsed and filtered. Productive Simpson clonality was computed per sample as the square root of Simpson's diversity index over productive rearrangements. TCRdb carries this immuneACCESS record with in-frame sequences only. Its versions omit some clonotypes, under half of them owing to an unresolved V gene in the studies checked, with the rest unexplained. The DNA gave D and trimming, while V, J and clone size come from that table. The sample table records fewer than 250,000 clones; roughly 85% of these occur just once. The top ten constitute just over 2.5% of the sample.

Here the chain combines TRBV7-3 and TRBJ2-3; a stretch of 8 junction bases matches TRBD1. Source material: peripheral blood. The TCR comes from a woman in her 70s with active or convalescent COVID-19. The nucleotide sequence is TGTGCCAGCAGCCTTGGACAGGGTGACACAGATACGCAGTATTTT. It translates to CASSLGQGDTDTQYF.